The 11 T cell receptor beta chains presented below share a single source sample, sequenced in a study of blood T cell repertoires in COVID-19. Only in-frame clones appear in the TCRdb table, and some are missing; sequencing was by immunoSEQ multiplex PCR. This sample yields 300,000 to 450,000 clones, of which approximately 80% are seen a single time; under 1.2% belongs to the top ten. Sequencing was carried out using peripheral blood. Receptor source: a human donor with acute or convalescent COVID-19. The donor label of this sample is uncertain.

The genes are TRBV5-6 and TRBJ1-1; D call uncertain. The CDR3 sequence is 13 residues long. With 2 bases removed from V and 4 bases from J, the gap between germline ends came to 9 bases. Per germline, CDR1 SGHDT and CDR2 YYEEEE. The CDR3 sequence: CASSFYVVTEAFF. Here the CDR3 DNA reads TGTGCCAGCAGCTTCTACGTCGTCACTGAAGCTTTCTTT.

This chain joins TRBV28 and TRBJ2-7; 8 bases line up with TRBD1. CDR1 and CDR2 from the germline V gene are MDHEN and SYDVKM. The CDR3 has 12 residues. Trimming cost V 8 bases and J 3 bases; bases outside gene matches: 3. The CDR3 region is CASRTGFYEQYF. DNA of the CDR3: TGTGCCAGCCGGACAGGGTTCTACGAGCAGTACTTC.

V is TRBV28 and J is TRBJ1-4, with 7 bases aligning to TRBD1. The germline gives CDR1 MDHEN, CDR2 SYDVKM. The J segment lost 3 bases and the V segment lost 3 bases, leaving 4 bases of the junction unmatched. The CDR3 has 15 amino acids. In DNA, the CDR3 is TGTGCCAGCAGTTTGGGGGGACAGTCTAATGAAAAACTGTTTTTT. This sequence encodes CASSLGGQSNEKLFF.

This chain joins TRBV11-2 and TRBJ1-6, with 8 bases matching TRBD1. V lost 4 bases, J lost 9 bases, and 8 bases stayed unmatched. Germline CDR1 reads SGHAT; CDR2 reads FQNNGV. The CDR3 is made up of 15 amino acids. The CDR3 protein is CASSSRTGLGSPLHF. CDR3 nucleotides: TGTGCCAGCAGCTCGCGGACAGGGTTGGGTTCACCCCTCCACTTT.

In regard to this clone: At the DNA level, this CDR3 is encoded by other sequences in the same sample as well. The V gene is TRBV6-5, the J gene TRBJ1-2; 7 bases are a match to TRBD1. There are 13 residues in the CDR3. V lost 5 bases and J lost 2; bases outside the gene matches: 2. CDR1 is MNHEY, CDR2 SVGAGI, per germline. Here the CDR3 DNA reads TGTGCCAGCAGTAAACAGGGGAACTATGGCTACACCTTC. Translating it yields CASSKQGNYGYTF.

The chain couples TRBV30 to TRBJ1-5; D might be TRBD1 (5 bases). Germline V lookup: CDR1 GTSNPN, CDR2 SVGIG (reference sequence). This CDR3 comprises 13 residues. V lost 3 bases to trimming and J lost 5 bases, with 11 bases between them. The CDR3 protein is CAWSIQDHQPQHF. CDR3 sequence (DNA): TGTGCCTGGAGCATACAGGATCATCAGCCCCAGCATTTT.

The rearrangement joins TRBV28 to TRBJ1-2, with TRBD1 identical over 8 bases. V shed 4 bases, J shed 4 bases, and the junction held 2 bases outside the gene matches. Germline CDR1 reads MDHEN; CDR2 reads SYDVKM. The CDR3 is 13 residues long. This chain's CDR3 is CASSSRGPYGYTF. The DNA for the CDR3 is TGTGCCAGCAGTTCCAGGGGGCCCTATGGCTACACCTTC.

The chain joins TRBV7-2 to TRBJ2-1; 7 nucleotides line up with TRBD2. The CDR3 consists of 16 residues. CDR1 and CDR2 from the germline V gene are SGHTA and FQGNSA. The V and J ends lost 5 bases and 10 bases, in that order; junction bases with no gene match: 17. The CDR3 region is CASSIKLGGGLGEQFF. The DNA of the CDR3 is TGTGCCAGCAGCATCAAGTTGGGGGGAGGGCTTGGGGAGCAGTTCTTC.

This chain joins TRBV7-2 and TRBJ2-1; D may be TRBD2 (6 bases). The CDR3 contains 15 residues. Between the trimmed V and J ends, which lost 1 base and 6 bases, there was a span of 13 bases. Germline loops: CDR1 SGHTA, CDR2 FQGNSA. CDR3 residues: CASSLDGRGANEQFF. CDR3 bases: TGTGCCAGCAGCTTAGACGGGAGAGGTGCCAATGAGCAGTTCTTC.

The rearrangement uses TRBV27 and TRBJ1-2, with unresolved D. Germline V gene data show CDR1 as MNHEY and CDR2 as SMNVEV (reference sequence). The length of the CDR3 is 17 residues. V lost 6 bases, J lost 0 bases, and 20 bases lay in between. CDR3 in amino acids: CASSLQSPGGANYGYTF. DNA of the CDR3: TGTGCCAGCAGCCTTCAATCTCCAGGAGGAGCTAACTATGGCTACACCTTC.

V gene TRBV28 combines with J gene TRBJ1-6; 7 bases agree with TRBD1. CDR1 MDHEN and CDR2 SYDVKM come from the germline V gene. Trimming took 1 base from V and 2 from J; bases not matched to a gene: 2. This CDR3 comprises 16 residues. CDR3 sequence (DNA): TGTGCCAGCAGTTTATTCAGGGGGACCTATAATTCACCCCTCCACTTT. The encoded protein is CASSLFRGTYNSPLHF.